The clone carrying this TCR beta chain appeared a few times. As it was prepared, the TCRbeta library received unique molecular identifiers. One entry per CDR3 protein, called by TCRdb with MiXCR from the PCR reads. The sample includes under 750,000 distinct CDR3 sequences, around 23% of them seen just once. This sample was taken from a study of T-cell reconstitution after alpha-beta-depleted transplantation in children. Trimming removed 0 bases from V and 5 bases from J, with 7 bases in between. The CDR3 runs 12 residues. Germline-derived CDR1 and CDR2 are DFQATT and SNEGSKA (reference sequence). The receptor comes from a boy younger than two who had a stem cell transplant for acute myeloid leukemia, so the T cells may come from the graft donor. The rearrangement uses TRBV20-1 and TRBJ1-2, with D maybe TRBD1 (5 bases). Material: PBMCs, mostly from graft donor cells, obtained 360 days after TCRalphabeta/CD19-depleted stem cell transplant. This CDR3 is CSARDEGYGYTF. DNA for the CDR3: TGCAGTGCTAGAGATGAGGGGTATGGCTACACCTTC.